The clone carrying this TCR beta chain has more than one count but fewer than ten. Authors' analysis steps: Nucleated cell counts were estimated from reference gene primer amplification. Profiling relied on immunoSEQ multiplex PCR, and the TCRdb table lists in-frame clones only, not all of them. That table gives V, J and clone size, and the DNA gave D and trimming. Counted here are under 200,000 clones, under 85% occurring once; the ten biggest clones make up approximately 6.5%. The sample is drawn from a study of blood T cell repertoires in COVID-19. Study as a whole: Material from acute and convalescent COVID-19 was sourced from the United States, Italy and Spain. T cells, B-cell-depleted T cells, or PBMCs supplied cDNA or gDNA.

Deletions cut 0 bases from V and 8 bases from J, with 19 bases between. CDR3 length equals 16 residues. The germline gives CDR1 GTSNPN, CDR2 SVGIG (reference sequence). The specimen was peripheral blood. This TCR was recovered from a woman aged 40-49 years with acute or convalescent COVID-19. This chain uses TRBV30 with TRBJ2-2; perhaps TRBD2 as D (6 bases). For the CDR3, the DNA is TGTGCCTGGAGTGTCGGCCCCGGGACTGGTTTGGGGGAGCTGTTTTTT. Protein: CAWSVGPGTGLGELFF.